Following are 10 T cell receptor beta chains from one sample sequenced in a study of response to subunit inactivated influenza vaccine. Each CDR3 protein is one row after TCRdb ran MiXCR on the RT-PCR reads. The table shows fewer than 750,000 distinct CDR3 sequences, with roughly 15% occurring only once. The sequencing here drew on PBMCs from blood, taken about 11 days after vaccination. These TCRs come from a man aged 50 or older who received an inactivated influenza vaccine.

The V and J genes are TRBV27 and TRBJ1-5, with D perhaps TRBD1 (6 bases). Germline values: CDR1 MNHEY, CDR2 SMNVEV (reference sequence). This CDR3 has 13 residues. V lost 2 bases and J lost 7, with 9 bases in between. This chain's CDR3 is CASSLRGQQPQHF. CDR3 sequence (DNA): TGTGCCAGCAGTTTACGGGGGCAACAGCCCCAGCATTTT.

This clonotype has at least ten counts. The chain employs TRBV6-2 or TRBV6-3 and TRBJ1-2, with D hard to call. CDR1 and CDR2 (germline): MNHEY, SVGEGT. Trimming left V 6 bases short and J 4 bases short, with 9 bases between. The CDR3 is made up of 12 amino acids. This CDR3 reads CASSDRGYGYTF. In DNA, the CDR3 is TGTGCCAGCAGCGACCGGGGCTATGGCTACACCTTC.

This clonotype was detected only a few times. V is TRBV14 and J is TRBJ1-6; unclear D gene. This CDR3 has 15 residues. Germline V CDR1 and CDR2: SGHDN, FVKESK. The germline V and J ends were trimmed by 0 bases and 5 bases, with 8 bases remaining between them. In nucleotides, the CDR3 is TGTGCCAGCAGCCAAGATAAGCATAATAATTCACCCCTCCACTTT. This codes for CASSQDKHNNSPLHF.

This clonotype has a handful of counts. The chain uses TRBV12-3 or TRBV12-4 and TRBJ1-6, with 8 bases matching TRBD1. V lost 3 bases and J lost 9; bases outside the gene matches: 4. The CDR3 runs to 14 residues. CDR3 nucleotides: TGTGCCAGCAGTTTTTCAGGGGGCCCTTCACCCCTCCACTTT. Its protein is CASSFSGGPSPLHF.

This chain uses TRBV7-2 with TRBJ1-1, with a weak D call TRBD1 (6 bases). In germline, CDR1 is SGHTA, CDR2 FQGNSA. V was shortened by 5 bases and J by 2 bases, with 15 bases between the two germline ends. The CDR3 is 15 residues long. This CDR3 reads CASSPRGAPNTEAFF. The CDR3 DNA reads TGTGCCAGCAGCCCTCGGGGGGCGCCAAACACTGAAGCTTTCTTT. Complete variable domain (other parts from reference TRBV7-2 and TRBJ1-1): GAGVSQSPSNKVTEKGKDVELRCDPISGHTALYWYRQSLGQGLEFLIYFQGNSAPDKSGLPSDRFSAERTGGSVSTLTIQRTQQEDSAVYLCASSPRGAPNTEAFFGQGTRLTVV.

Only a few counts were recorded for this clonotype. This chain joins TRBV11-2 and TRBJ2-1, with D perhaps TRBD1 (6 bases). V was pared by 4 bases and J by 11 bases, with 15 bases between. CDR1 and CDR2 from the germline V gene are SGHAT and FQNNGV. This CDR3 comprises 13 residues. CDR3 region: CASSSGAGTKQFF. The CDR3, as DNA: TGTGCCAGCAGCTCCGGGGCCGGGACAAAGCAGTTCTTC.

This clonotype was seen many times. J is TRBJ2-5 and V is TRBV20-1, with D possibly matching TRBD2 (7 bases). From germline, CDR1 is DFQATT and CDR2 SNEGSKA (reference sequence). The germline V and J ends were trimmed by 3 bases and 0 bases, with 14 bases remaining between them. CDR3 length: 15 amino acids. The CDR3 DNA follows: TGCAGTGCTAGGGGGAGGGGGGTCCACCAAGAGACCCAGTACTTC. Its translation: CSARGRGVHQETQYF.

This clonotype was picked up a small number of times. V and J are TRBV20-1 and TRBJ1-2; a possible D gene is TRBD1 (5 bases). CDR3 length: 14 residues. Germline V gene sequence: CDR1 DFQATT, CDR2 SNEGSKA (reference sequence). Trimming shortened V by 1 base and J by 7 bases, and 16 bases separated the two germline ends. Here the CDR3 reads CSARAGGGVTGYTF. As DNA, the CDR3 is TGCAGTGCTAGAGCCGGCGGGGGGGTAACTGGCTACACCTTC.

This clonotype was found a few times. The V gene is TRBV27, the J gene TRBJ2-7, with 11 bases fitting TRBD2. J was trimmed by 3 bases and V by 2 bases; bases with no gene match: 6. Germline-derived CDR1 and CDR2 are MNHEY and SMNVEV (reference sequence). CDR3 length: 16 amino acids. DNA of the CDR3: TGTGCCAGCAGTTTAATAGGTACTAGCGGGGGCTACGAGCAGTACTTC. Translation gives CASSLIGTSGGYEQYF.

The chain joins TRBV11-2 to TRBJ1-1, with a possible D match to TRBD1 (5 bases). The germline V and J ends were trimmed by 0 bases and 4 bases, with 9 bases remaining between them. The germline V gene has CDR1 SGHAT and CDR2 FQNNGV. This CDR3 is 14 amino acids long. CDR3 region: CASSLEGRVTEAFF. The CDR3 nucleotides read TGTGCCAGCAGCTTAGAGGGGCGCGTCACTGAAGCTTTCTTT. The variable domain in full, with the rest retrieved from reference TRBV11-2 and TRBJ1-1, is EAGVAQSPRYKIIEKRQSVAFWCNPISGHATLYWYQQILGQGPKLLIQFQNNGVVDDSQLPKDRFSAERLKGVDSTLKIQPAKLEDSAVYLCASSLEGRVTEAFFGQGTRLTVV.